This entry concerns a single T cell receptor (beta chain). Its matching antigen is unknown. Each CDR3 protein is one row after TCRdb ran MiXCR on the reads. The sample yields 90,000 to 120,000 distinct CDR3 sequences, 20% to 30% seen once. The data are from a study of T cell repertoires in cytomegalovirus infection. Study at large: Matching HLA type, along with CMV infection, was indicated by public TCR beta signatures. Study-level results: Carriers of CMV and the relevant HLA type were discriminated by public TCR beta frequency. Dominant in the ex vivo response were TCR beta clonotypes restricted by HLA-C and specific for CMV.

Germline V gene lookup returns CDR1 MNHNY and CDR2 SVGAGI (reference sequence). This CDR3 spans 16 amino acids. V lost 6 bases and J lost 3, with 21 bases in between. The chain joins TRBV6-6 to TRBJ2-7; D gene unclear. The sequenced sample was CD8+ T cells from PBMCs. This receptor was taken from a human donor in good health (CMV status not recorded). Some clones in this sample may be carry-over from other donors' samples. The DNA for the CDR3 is TGTGCCAGCAGCCCCTCGGCGGCGGTCCCCCTCTACGAGCAGTACTTC. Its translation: CASSPSAAVPLYEQYF.